This TCR beta chain was retrieved from a study of blood T cell repertoires in COVID-19. Germline V gene sequence: CDR1 LNHDA, CDR2 SQIVND (reference sequence). Unmatched junction bases numbered 7, after V lost 4 bases and J lost 0 bases. The CDR3 length is 18 residues. The study recruited people aged about 18 to 95 years across some 23 US areas. Cohorts were assigned according to the clinical history that participants reported. Per the study methods: Reference gene primer amplification gave estimated nucleated cell counts. Sequenced by immunoSEQ multiplex PCR; TCRdb stores in-frame clones only, minus some. The V and J calls and the clone size are those of that table, but D and trimming were determined from the DNA. The sample contains some 330,000 clones, 87% of which appear only once. This clone came up once.

The chain has TRBV19 and TRBJ2-3, with 13 bases lining up with TRBD2. Sequenced sample: PBMCs or T cells enriched from blood (not recorded which). This receptor was taken from a man aged 40-49 years in a cohort exposed to, infected with or recovered from COVID-19 (not recorded which). The CDR3: CASSRTSGRAESTDTQYF. The DNA for the CDR3 is TGTGCCAGTAGTAGAACTAGCGGGAGGGCAGAAAGCACAGATACGCAGTATTTT.